Below are 19 T cell receptor beta chains sequenced from a single sample in a study of cytomegalovirus exposure and HLA in healthy donors. PCR primers comprised 60 Vbeta and 13 Jbeta primers. Method: immunoSEQ multiplex PCR; TCRdb's copy keeps in-frame clones and lacks some. The sample holds 200,000 to 250,000 clones; 82% are singletons and the top ten take 5.4%. Sequencing input: PBMCs. The receptors derive from a woman between 40 and 55 years old in good health and CMV-seropositive.

About this clone itself: A read error may produce the germline difference seen at one junction end. J is TRBJ1-1 and V is TRBV30; D may be TRBD1 (5 bases). Looked up from germline, CDR1 is GTSNPN and CDR2 is SVGIG (reference sequence). This CDR3 has 14 residues. CDR3 loop: CAWSNGRVNPEAFF. The CDR3 nucleotides read TGTGCCTGGAGTAATGGCAGGGTGAACCCTGAAGCTTTCTTT. The whole variable domain, filled in from reference TRBV30 and TRBJ1-1, reads SQTIHQWPATLVQPVGSPLSLECTVEGTSNPNLYWYRQAAGRGLQLLFYSVGIGQISSEVPQNLSASRPQDRQFILSSKKLLLSDSGFYLCAWSNGRVNPEAFFGQGTRLTVV.

The chain employs TRBV30 and TRBJ1-6; the D gene is possibly TRBD1 (6 bases). This CDR3 contains 13 residues. Germline lookup yields CDR1 GTSNPN and CDR2 SVGIG (reference sequence). V shed 5 bases and J shed 5 bases, with 10 bases lying between them. The CDR3, as DNA: TGTGCCTGGTTAAGGACAGATAATTCACCCCTCCACTTT. Translation gives CAWLRTDNSPLHF.

V usage is TRBV5-5 and J usage is TRBJ2-7; 12 bases align to TRBD1. Germline values: CDR1 SGHKS, CDR2 YYEKEE (reference sequence). Losses at the gene ends were 2 bases for V and 0 bases for J; bases not matched to a gene: 9. The CDR3 is 18 residues long. CDR3: CASSFGTGGFTLSYEQYF. DNA of the CDR3: TGTGCCAGCAGCTTTGGGACAGGGGGCTTCACCCTCTCCTACGAGCAGTACTTC.

This sequence joins TRBV11-3 and TRBJ1-2; D is possibly TRBD1 (6 bases). From germline, CDR1 is SGHNT and CDR2 YENEEA. There are 13 residues in the CDR3. Trimming cost V 5 bases and J 6 bases, with 13 bases left between them. CDR3 sequence reads: CASSGDISNGYTF. The CDR3 nucleotides are TGTGCCAGCAGCGGGGACATCTCAAATGGCTACACCTTC.

The chain joins TRBV11-3 to TRBJ2-7; 12 bases match TRBD2. The CDR3 totals 15 residues. V was pared by 3 bases and J by 6 bases, with 6 bases of the junction left unmatched. Germline CDR1 and CDR2: SGHNT and YENEEA. In nucleotides, the CDR3 is TGTGCCAGCAGCTTCCGACTAGCGGGAGCATCCGAGCAGTACTTC. Its translation is CASSFRLAGASEQYF.

The chain carries TRBV10-3 and TRBJ1-3; D may be TRBD1 (6 bases). Trimming removed 6 bases at V and 3 bases at J, with 15 bases between. This CDR3 is built from 15 residues. Germline values: CDR1 ENHRY, CDR2 SYGVKD. The CDR3 region has the DNA TGTGCCATCAGCACTCTCACAGGGAATGGAAACACCATATATTTT. It is translated as CAISTLTGNGNTIYF.

The chain links TRBV30 to TRBJ1-5, with D possibly TRBD1 on 6 matching bases. This CDR3 is built from 14 residues. Germline V gene lookup returns CDR1 GTSNPN and CDR2 SVGIG (reference sequence). The V end was cut by 0 bases, the J end by 2 bases, with 8 bases between. CDR3 loop: CAWSVSGGNQPQHF. Here the CDR3 DNA reads TGTGCCTGGAGTGTATCAGGGGGCAATCAGCCCCAGCATTTT.

The chain employs TRBV19 and TRBJ2-7; TRBD2 matches at 7 bases. The germline V gene encodes CDR1 LNHDA and CDR2 SQIVND (reference sequence). Germline trimming cut 4 bases from V and 3 bases from J; bases unmatched to any gene: 6. The CDR3 is 14 residues long. DNA of the CDR3: TGTGCCAGTAGTAGCGGGAGCAGCCTCTACGAGCAGTACTTC. Translation: CASSSGSSLYEQYF.

The chain combines TRBV6-4 with TRBJ1-2; TRBD1 might be the D (6 bases). Germline V gene sequence: CDR1 MRHNA, CDR2 SNTAGT. The length of the CDR3 is 16 residues. The V gene lost 0 bases and the J gene lost 6 bases, with 17 bases spanning the gap. In nucleotides, the CDR3 is TGTGCCAGCAGTGACTCGCCCGGGGAGGGGGTGGATGGCTACACCTTC. Protein: CASSDSPGEGVDGYTF.

The chain combines TRBV30 with TRBJ2-1, with no clear D. V was shortened by 0 bases and J by 0 bases, with 18 bases between the two germline ends. Germline values: CDR1 GTSNPN, CDR2 SVGIG (reference sequence). The CDR3 length is 18 residues. The CDR3: CAWSVPNHRMSSYNEQFF. The CDR3 DNA reads as TGTGCCTGGAGTGTACCAAACCACCGTATGAGCTCCTACAATGAGCAGTTCTTC.

Only one count was recorded for this clone. The chain combines TRBV9 with TRBJ2-6; D is ambiguous. This CDR3 spans 14 amino acids. CDR1 and CDR2 (germline): SGDLS, YYNGEE. With 3 bases removed from V and 0 bases from J, the gap between germline ends came to 4 bases. The CDR3 here is CASSASSGANVLTF. The CDR3 DNA is TGTGCCAGCAGCGCCAGCTCTGGGGCCAACGTCCTGACTTTC.

The genes are TRBV6-1 and TRBJ2-7; a weak D match, TRBD2 (7 bases). Germline loops: CDR1 MNHNS, CDR2 SASEGT. This CDR3 contains 15 residues. The V end was cut by 7 bases, the J end by 2 bases, with 18 bases between. Here the CDR3 DNA reads TGTGCCAGCAAACAAATGGGGGGGCAAACCTACGAGCAGTACTTC. As protein: CASKQMGGQTYEQYF.

The rearrangement links TRBV5-6 to TRBJ1-4; D perhaps matches TRBD1 (6 bases). CDR1 is SGHDT and CDR2 is YYEEEE in the germline V gene. With 2 bases removed from V and 10 bases from J, the gap between germline ends came to 15 bases. This CDR3 is 14 amino acids long. The CDR3 nucleotides are TGTGCCAGCAGCTTTTCCAGGACAGTCGGAAAACTGTTTTTT. Its protein is CASSFSRTVGKLFF.

The gene calls are TRBV10-3 and TRBJ1-1; D is unclear. The V end was cut by 3 bases, the J end by 10 bases, with 12 bases between. The CDR3 loop spans 12 amino acids. CDR1 ENHRY and CDR2 SYGVKD come from the germline V gene. CDR3 sequence reads: CAISDRSRGAFF. In DNA, the CDR3 is TGTGCCATCAGTGACAGATCAAGAGGAGCTTTCTTT.

J is TRBJ2-5 and V is TRBV5-1; D may be TRBD1 (6 bases). Germline assignment: CDR1 SGHRS and CDR2 YFSETQ. There are 13 residues in the CDR3. V gave up 1 base and J gave up 5 bases, with 9 bases separating them. CDR3 residues: CASSLTGMETQYF. CDR3 nucleotide sequence: TGCGCCAGCAGCTTGACAGGGATGGAGACCCAGTACTTC.

V and J are TRBV19 and TRBJ1-1; D is unclear. This CDR3 has 13 amino acids. With 5 bases removed from V and 0 bases from J, the gap between germline ends came to 7 bases. Germline CDR1 reads LNHDA; CDR2 reads SQIVND (reference sequence). CDR3 DNA: TGTGCCAGTAGTTTTGAGATGAACACTGAAGCTTTCTTT. Translating gives CASSFEMNTEAFF.

This clone has more than one count but fewer than ten. The rearrangement links TRBV11-2 to TRBJ2-1, with TRBD2 matching over 16 bases. This CDR3 has 15 residues. The germline CDR1 and CDR2 sequences are SGHAT and FQNNGV. The V and J ends lost 5 bases and 12 bases, in that order; junction bases with no gene match: 7. In DNA, the CDR3 is TGTGCCAGCAGCCAGGGACTAGCGGGAGGGAGAGGGCAGTTCTTC. It translates to CASSQGLAGGRGQFF.

This clone was counted a few times. The genes are TRBV6-4 and TRBJ1-2; D is ambiguous. In germline, CDR1 is MRHNA, CDR2 SNTAGT. This CDR3 comprises 15 residues. V was pared by 6 bases and J by 1 base, with 15 bases between. The CDR3 here is CASRRESELNYGYTF. CDR3 bases: TGTGCCAGCAGACGTGAATCTGAGCTTAACTATGGCTACACCTTC.

The chain recombines TRBV19 with TRBJ1-2; the D is unclear. The length of the CDR3 is 14 residues. Germline values: CDR1 LNHDA, CDR2 SQIVND (reference sequence). V lost 3 bases, J lost 8 bases, and 16 bases lay in between. The CDR3 here is CASSMGRTLGGYTF. Here the CDR3 DNA reads TGTGCCAGTAGTATGGGCCGGACTCTCGGGGGCTACACCTTC.